The 11 T cell receptor beta chains below come from one sample, sequenced in a study of cytomegalovirus exposure and HLA in healthy donors. PCR used 60 Vbeta primers and 13 Jbeta primers. Assay: immunoSEQ multiplex PCR; the TCRdb copy retains only in-frame clones and omits some. This sample carries just under 65,000 clones, with approximately 15% going to the ten biggest clones. The sample comprised PBMCs. These receptors originate from a boy between 10 and 17 years old in good health and CMV-seronegative.

Comment on this clone: The identical CDR3 is also encoded by other nucleotide sequences in the sample. The chain uses TRBV9 and TRBJ2-3, with D perhaps TRBD2 (6 bases). Trimming took off 0 bases at V and 0 bases at J, with 8 bases between the two ends. This CDR3 is 15 amino acids long. Germline assignment: CDR1 SGDLS and CDR2 YYNGEE. The CDR3 spells CASSVGGASTDTQYF. The CDR3 bases are TGTGCCAGCAGCGTAGGCGGGGCCAGCACAGATACGCAGTATTTT.

The chain employs TRBV5-1 and TRBJ1-1; D is ambiguous. CDR3 length: 13 amino acids. Germline values: CDR1 SGHRS, CDR2 YFSETQ. Trimming cost V 4 bases and J 3 bases, with 10 bases left between them. The CDR3 nucleotides read TGCGCCAGCAGCGCCCGGTCGGACACTGAAGCTTTCTTT. Translated, it gives CASSARSDTEAFF.

The chain recombines TRBV30 with TRBJ2-7; D unclear. The CDR3 has 12 amino acids. Per the germline V gene, CDR1 is GTSNPN and CDR2 is SVGIG (reference sequence). V lost 2 bases and J 1 base, leaving 6 bases between the germline ends. CDR3 DNA sequence: TGTGCCTGGAGTTCTAGGTCCTACGAGCAGTACTTC. Amino acid sequence: CAWSSRSYEQYF.

V is TRBV30 and J is TRBJ1-6; a possible D gene is TRBD1 (5 bases). The CDR3 totals 13 residues. In germline, CDR1 is GTSNPN, CDR2 SVGIG (reference sequence). Between the trimmed V and J ends, which lost 8 bases and 7 bases, there was a span of 15 bases. The CDR3 DNA is TGTGCCGCGGGGGGTAAATTGAATTCACCCCTCCACTTT. The encoded protein is CAAGGKLNSPLHF.

This chain connects TRBV23-1 to TRBJ2-7, with 13 bases aligning to TRBD2. TRBV23-1 falls under the ORF class, with uncertain function. After removal of 3 bases from V and 6 bases from J, the junction contained 8 bases not matched to a gene. The CDR3 is made up of 16 amino acids. The CDR3 protein is CASSHGTSGEVREQYF. The CDR3 nucleotides read TGCGCCAGCAGTCACGGGACTAGCGGGGAGGTACGCGAGCAGTACTTC.

V gene TRBV9 combines with J gene TRBJ2-7, with 8 bases matching TRBD1. Germline V gives CDR1 SGDLS, CDR2 YYNGEE. The junction had 7 bases not matched to a gene; V was cut back by 4 bases and J by 7 bases. The CDR3 contains 13 residues. Written as DNA, the CDR3 is TGTGCCAGCAGCCCGGACAGGGTAAGGGAGCAGTACTTC. The encoded protein is CASSPDRVREQYF.

The rearrangement uses TRBV19 and TRBJ1-2, with 7 bases aligning to TRBD1. Germline CDR1 and CDR2: LNHDA and SQIVND (reference sequence). This CDR3 comprises 12 residues. Losses at the gene ends were 5 bases for V and 8 bases for J; bases not matched to a gene: 5. CDR3 protein: CASSRQGWGYTF. The CDR3 DNA is TGTGCCAGTAGTCGACAGGGATGGGGCTACACCTTC.

The chain recombines TRBV19 with TRBJ1-1; no definite D call. CDR3 size: 15 residues. Trimming stripped 8 bases from V and 6 bases from J, with 22 bases between. From germline, CDR1 is LNHDA and CDR2 SQIVND (reference sequence). CDR3 sequence: CASLTPGLEGPEAFF. The CDR3 DNA follows: TGTGCCAGTTTAACGCCGGGTCTCGAGGGCCCTGAAGCTTTCTTT.

The rearrangement uses TRBV30 and TRBJ1-5; no reliable D call. This CDR3 comprises 14 residues. The ends were cut back, 2 bases at V and 1 base at J, with 9 bases in the middle. Germline V gives CDR1 GTSNPN, CDR2 SVGIG (reference sequence). The CDR3 sequence: CAWSNEGSNQPQHF. The CDR3 DNA reads TGTGCCTGGAGTAACGAGGGAAGCAATCAGCCCCAGCATTTT.

V is TRBV19 and J is TRBJ1-5; no clear D. CDR1 LNHDA and CDR2 SQIVND come from the germline V gene (reference sequence). Trimming pared 3 bases from V and 4 bases from J, leaving 13 bases between. The CDR3 is 15 amino acids. CDR3 DNA: TGTGCCAGTAGTATGGGCACCGTGGGTAATCAGCCCCAGCATTTT. Protein product: CASSMGTVGNQPQHF.

The CDR3 protein is CTSSQGRLAGINTDTQYF. CDR3 in DNA: TGCACCAGCAGCCAAGGGAGGCTGGCGGGAATCAATACAGATACGCAGTATTTT. This chain joins TRBV1 and TRBJ2-3; TRBD2, the table's D call, was not compared with the DNA. TRBV1 is described as a pseudogene. There are 18 residues in the CDR3.